This paragraph reports one T cell receptor (beta chain). Its specificity is unknown. These data originate in a study of cytomegalovirus exposure and HLA in healthy donors. Study-wide results and caveats: According to a subsequent analysis, TCR clusters identified in the first cohort showed a tendency to co-occur across the 120 validation repertoires. Reports showed the classifier diagnosing cytomegalovirus status with high specificity and sensitivity. The investigators catalogued under 200 TCR beta chains as cytomegalovirus-associated.

The data were produced by immunoSEQ multiplex PCR, yet TCRdb's version contains in-frame clones alone and is incomplete. Of around 200,000 clones in the sample, about 80% are singletons; the top ten hold 2.5% to 3.5%. The CDR3 length is 13 residues. Germline assignment: CDR1 SNHLY and CDR2 FYNNEI. V lost 6 bases and J lost 6, with 11 bases in between. The chain uses TRBV2 and TRBJ2-2; D ambiguous. The sequenced material came from PBMCs. The sequence was obtained from a young woman in good health and CMV-seropositive. CDR3 DNA sequence: TGTGCCAGCAGGCCAAACAGTCCCGGGGAGCTGTTTTTT. Its translation is CASRPNSPGELFF. The full variable domain, its missing parts supplied by reference TRBV2 and TRBJ2-2, is EPEVTQTPSHQVTQMGQEVILRCVPISNHLYFYWYRQILGQKVEFLVSFYNNEISEKSEIFDDQFSVERPDGSNFTLKIRSTKLEDSAMYFCASRPNSPGELFFGEGSRLTVL.